This is a list of T cell receptor beta chains from one sample in a study of T cell repertoires in cytomegalovirus infection. TCRdb recomputed calls from the reads with MiXCR, one row per CDR3 protein. The table has approximately 500,000 distinct CDR3 sequences, 15% to 20% seen once. Sequencing was done on a sample of CD8+ T cells from PBMCs. The receptor source for this set is a human donor in good health (CMV status not recorded). Some clones in this sample may be carry-over from other donors' samples. Each CDR3 is given with its conserved first and last residue. Each record gives: D gene, J gene, clone size, CDR3 length, V gene, CDR3 DNA, CDR3 protein. A D gene is named only where the DNA matches it firmly. Where a row states a size, it is once, few, many or the class of an expanded clone; other rows omit it.

>TRBD1|TRBJ1-1|many|17|TRBV28
TGTGCCAGCAGTTTATCAAAATACGACAGGGAGAACACTGAAGCTTTCTTT
CASSLSKYDRENTEAFF
>NA|TRBJ1-1|many|15|TRBV7-8
TGTGCCAGCAGCTTGGTGGTCACAGGGCAGGAAGGAGCTTTCTTT
CASSLVVTGQEGAFF
>NA|TRBJ1-1|NA|12|TRBV7-9
TGTGCCAGCCAGACACAAAACACTGAAGCTTTCTTT
CASQTQNTEAFF
>NA|TRBJ1-3|few|16|TRBV29-1
TGCAGCGCCAGTGGGACTCCCGCAAGCTCTGGAAACACCATATATTTT
CSASGTPASSGNTIYF
>NA|TRBJ2-2|once|11|TRBV10-2
TGCGCCAGCTTTCTTACCTGGGAGCTGTTTTTT
CASFLTWELFF
>TRBD1|TRBJ1-1|few|15|TRBV5-1
TGCGCCAGCAGCCCAGACAGGGGTCGGGGCACTGAAGCTTTCTTT
CASSPDRGRGTEAFF
>NA|TRBJ1-1|many|13|TRBV11-3
TGTGCCAGCAGTGACGGGGTGAACACTGAAGCTTTCTTT
CASSDGVNTEAFF
>NA|TRBJ2-3|NA|14|TRBV20-1
TGCAGTGCTAGTAGAGCGGGCCTCCCGGATACGCAGTATTTT
CSASRAGLPDTQYF
>TRBD2|TRBJ2-1|many|16|TRBV7-9
TGTGCCAGCAGCCCGGGACTAGCGGGAAAATACAATGAGCAGTTCTTC
CASSPGLAGKYNEQFF
>NA|TRBJ2-1|NA|16|TRBV6-5
TGTGCCAGCAAGCCCTACCAGGTCTGGGATTACAATGAGCAGTTCTTC
CASKPYQVWDYNEQFF
>TRBD2|TRBJ2-3|few|17|TRBV27
TGTGCCAGCAGTTTCCTCGGGACTAGCGGGTATCCAGATACGCAGTATTTT
CASSFLGTSGYPDTQYF
>NA|TRBJ2-1|many|15|TRBV27
TGTGCCAGCAGTATCGGACAGACGTTAGGGGATGAGCAGTTCTTC
CASSIGQTLGDEQFF
>NA|TRBJ1-1|few|13|TRBV29-1
TGCAGCGTTGTGGGCCCCGGGAACACTGAAGCTTTCTTT
CSVVGPGNTEAFF
>NA|TRBJ2-5|once|13|TRBV27
TGTGCCAGCAGTTCGGGGTTTGAGGAGACCCAGTACTTC
CASSSGFEETQYF
>TRBD1|TRBJ1-1|many|14|TRBV12-5
TGTGCTAGTGGTTTGGTACACAGGGGGCAAGGAGCTTTCTTT
CASGLVHRGQGAFF
>TRBD1|TRBJ1-4|many|16|TRBV12-3/TRBV12-4
TGTGCCAGCAGTCTCCGAACAGGGGCAACTAATGAAAAACTGTTTTTT
CASSLRTGATNEKLFF
>NA|TRBJ1-5|few|15|TRBV9
TGTGCCAGCAGCACCCGGGGCGGAACTAATCAGCCCCAGCATTTT
CASSTRGGTNQPQHF
>NA|TRBJ1-2|many|18|TRBV5-5
TGTGCCAGCAGCTTGGGCGTCGAGGGCGTCCTAAAGAACTATGGCTACACCTTC
CASSLGVEGVLKNYGYTF
>NA|TRBJ1-6|few|15|TRBV4-1
TGCGCCAGCAGCCAAGAGAAAGGGAGAAATTCACCCCTCCACTTT
CASSQEKGRNSPLHF
>NA|TRBJ1-2|NA|15|TRBV5-1
TGCGCCAGCAGCTTGCTGACAGGCTGGGGATATGGCTACACCTTC
CASSLLTGWGYGYTF
>TRBD2|TRBJ2-3|many|19|TRBV7-9
TGTGCCAGCAGCCCGCTCGCTTCTCCCGCGGGAGGGTATACAGATACGCAGTATTTT
CASSPLASPAGGYTDTQYF
>NA|TRBJ1-5|many|13|TRBV4-1
TGCGCCAGCAGCCAAGAGGGCGGTCAGCCCCAGCATTTT
CASSQEGGQPQHF